This T cell receptor (beta chain) was observed in a study of T cell repertoires in cytomegalovirus infection. V shed 0 bases, J shed 7 bases, and the junction held 8 bases outside the gene matches. The CDR3 is made up of 17 amino acids. The V gene's germline CDR1 is SGHVS and CDR2 FNYEAQ. In its sample, this clonotype was seen many times. Antigen: not known. Using its own MiXCR run on the reads, TCRdb lists one record per CDR3 protein. This sample has 700,000 to 950,000 distinct CDR3 sequences, with 30% to 35% found just once. The clonotype originates from a human donor in good health (CMV status not recorded). Some clones in this sample may be carry-over from other donors' samples. Specimen: cultured CD8+ T cells from PBMCs, collected from culture after CMV antigen stimulation. V is TRBV7-6 and J is TRBJ2-1, with 11 bases that match TRBD2. The CDR3 loop is CASSLASGGAGWNEQFF. For the CDR3, the DNA is TGTGCCAGCAGCTTAGCTAGCGGGGGGGCCGGTTGGAATGAGCAGTTCTTC.